This T cell receptor (beta chain) was identified during a study of T cell repertoires in cytomegalovirus infection. TCRdb used MiXCR to reprocess the reads, holding one entry per CDR3 protein. The sample includes approximately 97,000 distinct CDR3 sequences, 16% of them seen just once. Germline lookup yields CDR1 SNHLY and CDR2 FYNNEI. V dropped 4 bases and J dropped 4 bases, with 9 bases sitting between them. This CDR3 spans 13 amino acids. This TCR derives from a human donor in good health (CMV status not recorded). Some clones in this sample may be carry-over from other donors' samples. The chain carries TRBV2 and TRBJ2-3, with a weak D call TRBD2 (5 bases). Input material: PBMCs. CDR3 in amino acids: CASSVRDPDTQYF. Here the CDR3 DNA reads TGTGCCAGCAGTGTTCGGGATCCAGATACGCAGTATTTT.